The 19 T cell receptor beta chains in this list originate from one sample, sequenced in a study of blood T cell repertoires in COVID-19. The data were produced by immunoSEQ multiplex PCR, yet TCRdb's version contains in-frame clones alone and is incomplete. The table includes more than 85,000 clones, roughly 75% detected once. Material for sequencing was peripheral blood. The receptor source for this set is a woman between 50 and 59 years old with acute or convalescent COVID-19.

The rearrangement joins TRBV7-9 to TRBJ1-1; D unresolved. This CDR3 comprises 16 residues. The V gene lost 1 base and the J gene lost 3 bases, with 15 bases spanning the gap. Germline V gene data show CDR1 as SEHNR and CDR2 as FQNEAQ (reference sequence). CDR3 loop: CASSLGPGRRDTEAFF. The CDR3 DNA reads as TGTGCCAGCAGCTTAGGCCCGGGCCGGCGGGACACTGAAGCTTTCTTT.

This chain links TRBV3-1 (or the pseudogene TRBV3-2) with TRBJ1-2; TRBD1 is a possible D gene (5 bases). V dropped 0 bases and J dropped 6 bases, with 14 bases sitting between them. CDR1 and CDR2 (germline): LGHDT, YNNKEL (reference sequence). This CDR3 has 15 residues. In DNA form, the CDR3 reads TGTGCCAGCAGCCAAGACCATGGAGGGGTAGATGGCTACACCTTC. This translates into CASSQDHGGVDGYTF.

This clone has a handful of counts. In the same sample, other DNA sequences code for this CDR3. The CDR3 DNA is TGTGCCAGTAGTATTAGCAAGGTCGGCACCGGGGAGCTGTTTTTT. Encoded protein: CASSISKVGTGELFF. The chain combines TRBV19 with TRBJ2-2; D remains unclear. Deletions cut 3 bases from V and 4 bases from J, with 12 bases between. CDR1 and CDR2 (germline): LNHDA, SQIVND (reference sequence). The CDR3 spans 15 residues.

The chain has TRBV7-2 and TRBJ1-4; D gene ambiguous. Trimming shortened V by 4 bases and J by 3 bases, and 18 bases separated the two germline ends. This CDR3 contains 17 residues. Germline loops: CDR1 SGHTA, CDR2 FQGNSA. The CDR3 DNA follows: TGTGCCAGCAGCTCTAGAGGAAGATTAAAGTCTAATGAAAAACTGTTTTTT. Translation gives CASSSRGRLKSNEKLFF.

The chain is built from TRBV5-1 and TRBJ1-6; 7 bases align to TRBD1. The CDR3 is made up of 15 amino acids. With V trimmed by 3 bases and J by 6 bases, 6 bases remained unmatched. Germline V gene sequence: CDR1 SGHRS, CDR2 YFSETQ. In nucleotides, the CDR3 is TGCGCCAGCAGCTCCGGGACAGAAATTAATTCACCCCTCCACTTT. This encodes CASSSGTEINSPLHF.

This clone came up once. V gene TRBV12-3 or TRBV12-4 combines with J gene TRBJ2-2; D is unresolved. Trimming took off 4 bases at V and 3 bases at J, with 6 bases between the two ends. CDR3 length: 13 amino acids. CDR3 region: CASSSGYTGELFF. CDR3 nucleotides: TGTGCCAGCAGTTCGGGTTACACCGGGGAGCTGTTTTTT.

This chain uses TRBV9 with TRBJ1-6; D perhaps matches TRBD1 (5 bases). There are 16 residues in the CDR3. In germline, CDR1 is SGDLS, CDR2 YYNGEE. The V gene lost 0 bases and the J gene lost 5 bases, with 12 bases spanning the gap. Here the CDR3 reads CASSVDRIRNNSPLHF. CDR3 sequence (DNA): TGTGCCAGCAGCGTAGACAGGATCAGAAATAATTCACCCCTCCACTTT.

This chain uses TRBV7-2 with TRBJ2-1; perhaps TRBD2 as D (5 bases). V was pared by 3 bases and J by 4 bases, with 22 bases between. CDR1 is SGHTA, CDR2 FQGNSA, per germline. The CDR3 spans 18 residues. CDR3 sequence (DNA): TGTGCCAGCAGCTTTAGCCCACCCGGGATTGCCGCTTACAATGAGCAGTTCTTC. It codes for CASSFSPPGIAAYNEQFF. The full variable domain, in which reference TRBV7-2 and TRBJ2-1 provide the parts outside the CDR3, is GAGVSQSPSNKVTEKGKDVELRCDPISGHTALYWYRQSLGQGLEFLIYFQGNSAPDKSGLPSDRFSAERTGGSVSTLTIQRTQQEDSAVYLCASSFSPPGIAAYNEQFFGPGTRLTVL.

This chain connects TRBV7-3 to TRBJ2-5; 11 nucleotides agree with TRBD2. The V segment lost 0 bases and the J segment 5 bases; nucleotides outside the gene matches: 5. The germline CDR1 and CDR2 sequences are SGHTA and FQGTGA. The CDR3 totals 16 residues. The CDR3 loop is CASSLTGTSGYETQYF. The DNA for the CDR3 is TGTGCCAGCAGCTTAACGGGGACTAGCGGATACGAGACCCAGTACTTC.

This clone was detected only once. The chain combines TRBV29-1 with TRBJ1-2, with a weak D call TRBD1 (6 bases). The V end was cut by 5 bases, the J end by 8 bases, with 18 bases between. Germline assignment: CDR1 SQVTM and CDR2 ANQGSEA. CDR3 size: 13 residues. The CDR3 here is CSVRHMGAQGYTF. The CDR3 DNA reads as TGCAGCGTTCGTCACATGGGGGCTCAAGGCTACACCTTC.

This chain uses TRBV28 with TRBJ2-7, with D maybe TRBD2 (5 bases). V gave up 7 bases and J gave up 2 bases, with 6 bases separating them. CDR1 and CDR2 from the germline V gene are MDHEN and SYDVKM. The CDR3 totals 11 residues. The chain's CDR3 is CASTGAYEQYF. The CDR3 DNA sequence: TGTGCCAGCACCGGGGCCTACGAGCAGTACTTC.

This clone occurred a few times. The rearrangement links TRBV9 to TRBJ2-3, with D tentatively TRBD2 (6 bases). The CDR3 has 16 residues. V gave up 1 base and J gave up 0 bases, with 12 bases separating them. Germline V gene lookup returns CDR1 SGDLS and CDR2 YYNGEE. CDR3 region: CASSVLNGGSTDTQYF. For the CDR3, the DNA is TGTGCCAGCAGCGTATTAAACGGGGGTAGCACAGATACGCAGTATTTT.

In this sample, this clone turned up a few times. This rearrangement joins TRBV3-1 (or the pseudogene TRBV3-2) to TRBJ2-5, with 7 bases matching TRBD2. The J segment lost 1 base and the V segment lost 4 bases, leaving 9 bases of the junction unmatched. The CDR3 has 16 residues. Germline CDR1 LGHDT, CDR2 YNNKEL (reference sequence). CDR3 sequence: CASSRPERGPQETQYF. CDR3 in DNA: TGTGCCAGCAGCCGCCCCGAGCGGGGCCCCCAAGAGACCCAGTACTTC.

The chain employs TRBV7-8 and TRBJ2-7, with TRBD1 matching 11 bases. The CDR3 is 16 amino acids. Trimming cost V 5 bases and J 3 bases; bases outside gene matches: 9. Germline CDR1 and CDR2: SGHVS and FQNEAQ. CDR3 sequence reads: CASSPHVGTGGYEQYF. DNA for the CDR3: TGTGCCAGCAGCCCCCATGTCGGGACAGGGGGCTACGAGCAGTACTTC. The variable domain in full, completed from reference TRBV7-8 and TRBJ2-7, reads GAGVSQSPRYKVAKRGQDVALRCDPISGHVSLFWYQQALGQGPEFLTYFQNEAQLDKSGLPSDRFFAERPEGSVSTLKIQRTQQEDSAVYLCASSPHVGTGGYEQYFGPGTRLTVT.

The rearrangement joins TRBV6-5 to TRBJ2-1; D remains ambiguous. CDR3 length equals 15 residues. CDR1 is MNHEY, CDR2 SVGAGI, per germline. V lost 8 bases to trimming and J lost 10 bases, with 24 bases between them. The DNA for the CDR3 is TGTGCCAGCCCCGATGACAAGCAGTACAATGAGGAGCAGTTCTTC. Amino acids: CASPDDKQYNEEQFF.

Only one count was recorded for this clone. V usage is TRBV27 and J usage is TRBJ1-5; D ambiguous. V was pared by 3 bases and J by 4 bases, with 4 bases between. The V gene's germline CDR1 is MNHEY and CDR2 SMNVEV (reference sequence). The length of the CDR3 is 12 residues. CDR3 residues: CASSFPNQPQHF. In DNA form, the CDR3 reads TGTGCCAGCAGTTTCCCGAATCAGCCCCAGCATTTT.

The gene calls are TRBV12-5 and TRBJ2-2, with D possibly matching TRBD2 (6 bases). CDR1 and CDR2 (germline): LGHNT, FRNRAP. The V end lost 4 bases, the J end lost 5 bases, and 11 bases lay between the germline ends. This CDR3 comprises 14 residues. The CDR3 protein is CASGSAGGTGELFF. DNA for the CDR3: TGTGCTAGTGGTTCCGCCGGGGGTACCGGGGAGCTGTTTTTT.

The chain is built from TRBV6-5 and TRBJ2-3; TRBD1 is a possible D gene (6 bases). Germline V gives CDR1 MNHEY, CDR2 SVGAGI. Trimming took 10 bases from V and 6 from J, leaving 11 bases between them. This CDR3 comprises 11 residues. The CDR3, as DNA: TGTGCCACCCTAGGGGGTGATACGCAGTATTTT. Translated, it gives CATLGGDTQYF.

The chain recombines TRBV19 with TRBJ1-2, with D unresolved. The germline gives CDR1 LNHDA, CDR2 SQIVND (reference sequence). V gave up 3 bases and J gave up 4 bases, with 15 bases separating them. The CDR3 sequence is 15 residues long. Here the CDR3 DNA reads TGTGCCAGTAGTATTGAGGCCCGGTTCCTCTATGGCTACACCTTC. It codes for CASSIEARFLYGYTF.